These T cell receptor beta chains were read from a single sample in a study of human T cells and chemical hapten exposure. TCRdb fed the RACE reads into MiXCR, producing one record per CDR3 protein. The table lists about 80,000 distinct CDR3 sequences, 8.5% to 10% of them singletons. The sample was whole blood. These TCRs come from a female donor in good health. Some clones in this sample may be carry-over from other donors' samples. CDR3s include the opening cysteine and the closing phenylalanine or tryptophan. A D gene is named only where the DNA matches it firmly. Size values are once, few and many counts, or a class for expanded clones, and some rows have none.

d_call	v_call	clone_size	j_call	cdr3_aa	cdr3_nt
TRBD2	TRBV6-4	many	TRBJ2-1	CASSDGSGGGANEQFF	TGTGCCAGCAGTGACGGATCCGGCGGGGGGGCGAATGAGCAGTTCTTC
NA	TRBV3-1	few	TRBJ2-1	CASSPSGARSYNEQFF	TGTGCCAGCAGCCCTTCGGGGGCTCGCTCCTACAATGAGCAGTTCTTC
NA	TRBV5-1	NA	TRBJ1-4	CASSYDLNEKLFF	TGCGCCAGCAGCTACGACCTTAATGAAAAACTGTTTTTT
NA	TRBV11-2	many	TRBJ1-1	CASSPWRNTEAFF	TGTGCCAGCAGCCCATGGCGGAACACTGAAGCTTTCTTT
NA	TRBV27	many	TRBJ2-7	CASSFVGGYEQYF	TGTGCCAGCAGTTTCGTTGGGGGCTACGAGCAGTACTTC
NA	TRBV3-1	NA	TRBJ1-1	CASSQAIGVNTEAFF	TGTGCCAGCAGCCAAGCAATAGGGGTGAACACTGAAGCTTTCTTT
TRBD1	TRBV20-1	many	TRBJ1-5	CSARGRTGRNQPQHF	TGCAGTGCTAGAGGGAGGACAGGGAGAAATCAGCCCCAGCATTTT
TRBD2	TRBV12-3/TRBV12-4	few	TRBJ2-3	CASSLRLAGVTDTQYF	TGTGCCAGCAGTTTACGGCTAGCGGGGGTCACAGATACGCAGTATTTT
NA	TRBV27	few	TRBJ2-3	CASSPRQPGTDTQYF	TGTGCCAGCAGCCCCCGACAGCCCGGCACAGATACGCAGTATTTT
TRBD2	TRBV20-1	many	TRBJ2-5	CSARGGSQETQYF	TGCAGTGCTAGAGGCGGGAGCCAGGAGACCCAGTACTTC